These T cell receptor beta chains were read from a single sample in a study of blood T cells in healthy people across ages. TCRdb reprocessed the 5' RACE reads via MiXCR and lists one record per CDR3 protein. Counted here are around 750,000 distinct CDR3 sequences, approximately 55% occurring once; the ten biggest clones make up 40% to 50%. The sequencing sample was made of blood. The source of these receptors is a man older than 75 in good health. The CDR3 runs from the conserved cysteine through the conserved F or W. The D gene is left open where the match is weak. Rows may omit the clone size; those that give it use once, few, many or a size class.

j_call clone_size v_call d_call cdr3_length cdr3_aa cdr3_nt
TRBJ1-2 NA TRBV7-9 NA 13 CASRPTGYYGYTF TGTGCCAGCAGACCGACAGGTTACTATGGCTACACCTTC
TRBJ2-4 NA TRBV6-2/TRBV6-3 NA 14 CASTRQGSQNIQYF TGTGCCAGCACCCGGCAGGGGAGCCAAAACATTCAGTACTTC
TRBJ2-7 NA TRBV20-1 TRBD2 17 CSARIFLLAGGSNEQYF TGCAGTGCTAGAATATTCCTCCTAGCGGGAGGGTCAAATGAGCAGTACTTC
TRBJ2-3 NA TRBV20-1 TRBD2 15 CSASSGGGGTDTQYF TGCAGTGCTAGTTCGGGGGGAGGGGGCACAGATACGCAGTATTTT
TRBJ2-5 NA TRBV24-1 NA 16 CATSELQRTGQETQYF TGTGCCACCAGTGAACTCCAACGGACGGGCCAAGAGACCCAGTACTTC
TRBJ2-2 NA TRBV7-9 TRBD1 15 CASRRRDRVMGELFF TGTGCCAGCAGACGCCGGGACAGGGTAATGGGGGAGCTGTTTTTT
TRBJ1-5 once TRBV13 NA 14 CANKQRTGHWPQHF TGTGCCAACAAGCAAAGGACGGGCCATTGGCCCCAGCATTTT
TRBJ2-7 NA TRBV7-2 TRBD2 18 CASSLAGTSGSGSYEQYF TGTGCCAGCAGCTTAGCTGGGACTAGCGGGAGTGGGTCCTACGAGCAGTACTTC
TRBJ1-5 NA TRBV3-1 NA 16 CASSQGVAGANQPQHF TGTGCCAGCAGCCAAGGGGTGGCAGGGGCGAATCAGCCCCAGCATTTT
TRBJ2-6 NA TRBV20-1 NA 15 CSAPLGGSGANVLTF TGCAGTGCTCCGCTTGGTGGATCTGGGGCCAACGTCCTGACTTTC
TRBJ1-2 NA TRBV5-5 NA 15 CASSLASLRSYGYTF TGTGCCAGCAGCTTGGCCTCTTTACGGTCTTATGGCTACACCTTC
TRBJ2-7 NA TRBV6-2/TRBV6-3 TRBD1 15 CASSFAGTGTYEQYF TGTGCCAGCAGTTTCGCCGGGACAGGGACCTACGAGCAGTACTTC
TRBJ1-2 NA TRBV29-1 NA 12 CSVLGPPDGYTF TGCAGCGTTCTGGGCCCGCCGGATGGCTACACCTTC
TRBJ2-2 NA TRBV10-2 TRBD2 17 CASRGLSGRENTGELFF TGCGCCAGCAGGGGTCTTAGCGGGAGGGAGAACACCGGGGAGCTGTTTTTT
TRBJ1-2 NA TRBV5-1 NA 14 CASSLEGANYGYTF TGTGCCAGCAGCTTGGAGGGAGCTAACTATGGCTACACCTTC
TRBJ2-3 NA TRBV11-1 NA 13 CASSLGRAGYAYF TGTGCCAGCAGCTTAGGACGAGCTGGATACGCGTATTTT